The sequence of this T cell receptor beta chain was determined in a study of T cells expressing NK-cell markers (TCRdb year 2020). The study in broad terms: Seven or eight donors provided sorted CD3+CD56+NKG2C+, CD3+CD56+NKG2C- and CD3+CD56-NKG2C+ T-cell subsets, whose TCR beta-chain repertoires were profiled. Seven of the eight sequenced donors were HCMV-seropositive and one was HCMV-seronegative. All eight donors whose samples were sequenced were randomly selected healthy volunteers, three of them men and five women. Illumina HiSeq 2000/2500, MiSeq or NextSeq was used to sequence libraries as 2 x 150 bp reads. The research as a whole found: Those dominant clonotypes were again the most abundant among CD3+CD56-NKG2C+ cells in a few donors, at about 25-65%. In six donors, the dominant CD3+CD56+NKG2C+ clonotypes were found to rank among the top 10 CD8+ clonotypes and to make up about 1.0-8% of CD8+ T cells. It remained unclear whether the expanded NKG2C-expressing T cell clones were specific for HCMV antigens.

For this clonotype: The antigen this receptor binds is unknown.

The reads were generated on an Illumina HiSeq 2000. TCR beta cDNA libraries were prepared using 5'RACE template switching, which introduced a universal primer site and unique molecular identifiers. Priming for cDNA synthesis came from the TCR beta constant segment, and two successive PCR amplification steps followed. The published analysis was carried out like this. MIGEC was used to demultiplex reads and group reads by UMI, and MiTCR was used to assemble and quantify clonotypes. Only TCR cDNA sequences supported by at least two reads were kept to exclude erroneous sequences. The tcR package was used for downstream repertoire analysis, with clonotypes matched between fractions based on CDR3 nucleotide sequence plus V segment. VDJmatch was used to annotate antigen specificity against VDJdb, with one amino acid substitution in CDR3 permitted. The reads, reprocessed by TCRdb, yield one row per CDR3 protein sequence and no DNA. V and J calls and clone size were set by TCRdb, not the authors. The table for this sample shows about 440,000 distinct CDR3 sequences. The ten largest clonotypes hold 7.3% of the sample.

The germline V gene encodes CDR1 SGHRS and CDR2 YFSETQ. Inclusive of the bounding cysteine and phenylalanine, the CDR3 is 16 residues long. The coding DNA is unavailable. HCMV serostatus was determined by detecting HCMV-specific IgG in serum with a commercial ELISA kit. Ficoll density gradient centrifugation was used to isolate peripheral blood mononuclear cells from blood. The TCR comes from a woman aged 18-69 years in good health. This receptor chain uses TRBV5-1 and TRBJ2-1; with no DNA, the TCRdb D assignment of TRBD2 cannot be verified. The specimen sequenced was blood T cells: a sorted CD56 or NKG2C T cell subset, CD4+ or CD8+ T cells, or bulk PBMC T cells (not recorded which). CDR3 reads: CASSSQTSGSYNEQFF. With all but the CDR3 taken from the reference TRBV5-1 and TRBJ2-1 genes, the full variable domain is: KAGVTQTPRYLIKTRGQQVTLSCSPISGHRSVSWYQQTPGQGLQFLFEYFSETQRNKGNFPGRFSGRQFSNSRSEMNVSTLELGDSALYLCASSSQTSGSYNEQFFGPGTRLTVL.